This is a list of T cell receptor beta chains from one sample in a study of blood T cell repertoires in COVID-19. Data came from immunoSEQ multiplex PCR; TCRdb stores just in-frame clones and leaves some out. The sample holds tens of thousands of clones, 88% seen once. Source material: peripheral blood. The origin of the receptors is a woman of 80 years or more with active COVID-19. CDR3s include the opening cysteine and the closing phenylalanine or tryptophan. D genes are given only for firm matches. Clone size is not always given. Where it is, it says once, few, many or a class for expanded clones.

length,D,V,J,size,DNA,CDR3
16,TRBD2,TRBV7-2,TRBJ2-1,.,TGTGCCAGCACCCTTAACCGCGGGAGTACCTACAATGAGCAGTTCTTC,CASTLNRGSTYNEQFF
15,TRBD1,TRBV2,TRBJ2-7,few,TGTGCCAGCACTCAGGAGGGGACAGGGGCCTACGAGCAGTACTTC,CASTQEGTGAYEQYF
13,.,TRBV20-1,TRBJ2-7,.,TGCAGTGCTAGTGGTAAATACTACTACGAGCAGTACTTC,CSASGKYYYEQYF
15,.,TRBV5-1,TRBJ2-1,.,TGCGCCAGCAGCCTTAGCGGTTGGAGGACGAATGAGCAGTTCTTC,CASSLSGWRTNEQFF
15,.,TRBV7-9,TRBJ1-6,few,TGTGCCAGCAGCTTAGGAGGACTTTCTAATTCACCCCTCCACTTT,CASSLGGLSNSPLHF
16,TRBD2,TRBV14,TRBJ2-5,.,TGTGCCAGCAGCCCGACCAGGACTAGCGGGACGGAGACCCAGTACTTC,CASSPTRTSGTETQYF
15,TRBD2,TRBV6-6,TRBJ2-7,.,TGTGCCAGCAGTTATAAGGAGGGAGGGAATTATGAGCAGTACTTC,CASSYKEGGNYEQYF
14,.,TRBV5-5,TRBJ2-5,.,TGTGCCAGCACCTCCCAGGCAGCTCAAGAGACCCAGTACTTC,CASTSQAAQETQYF
14,.,TRBV4-3,TRBJ2-7,medium-sized,TGCGCCAGCAGCCTCACTACCTCAGAATACGAGCAGTACTTC,CASSLTTSEYEQYF
18,TRBD1,TRBV18,TRBJ2-6,.,TGTGCCAGCTCACCAGGGACAGGGGGAAAGTTTGGGGCCAACGTCCTGACTTTC,CASSPGTGGKFGANVLTF
13,.,TRBV28,TRBJ1-2,.,TGTGCCAGCAGTCCCAGGGTTAGCTATGGCTACACCTTC,CASSPRVSYGYTF
17,.,TRBV19,TRBJ2-3,.,TGTGCCAGTAGTATTCCCTTTGGCAGGGCTGGCACAGATACGCAGTATTTT,CASSIPFGRAGTDTQYF
17,TRBD2,TRBV7-8,TRBJ2-5,.,TGTGCCAGCAGCCCAGGGGCTAGCGGGAGGGCCGTGGAGACCCAGTACTTC,CASSPGASGRAVETQYF
14,.,TRBV5-1,TRBJ2-5,.,TGCGCCAGCAGCCCAATGGCAGGATTCGAGACCCAGTACTTC,CASSPMAGFETQYF
12,.,TRBV29-1,TRBJ2-5,.,TGCAGCGTTGAGGCAGGCGGGGAGACCCAGTACTTC,CSVEAGGETQYF
13,.,TRBV11-2,TRBJ1-2,.,TGTGCCAGCAGCTTAGAGGCGGCCTATGGCTACACCTTC,CASSLEAAYGYTF
16,.,TRBV4-3,TRBJ2-5,.,TGCGCCAGCAGCCAGTTAGGCAGGAACTTCCAAGAGACCCAGTACTTC,CASSQLGRNFQETQYF
19,.,TRBV21-1,TRBJ2-1,.,TGTGCCAGCAGCCACCGGGACAGGGGTTTCAAAAACTACTACAATGAGCAGTTCTTC,CASSHRDRGFKNYYNEQFF
16,TRBD2,TRBV5-6,TRBJ2-5,.,TGTGCCAGCAGCCAAGGGACTAGCGGAATCCAAGAGACCCAGTACTTC,CASSQGTSGIQETQYF
15,.,TRBV4-3,TRBJ2-7,.,TGCGCCAGCAGCCAACTTCACGGGAGCTCCTACGAGCAGTACTTC,CASSQLHGSSYEQYF
15,TRBD1,TRBV7-3,TRBJ2-1,.,TGTGCCAGCAGTTCAGCTCGGACAGGGGTCAATGAGCAGTTCTTC,CASSSARTGVNEQFF
15,TRBD1,TRBV6-4,TRBJ1-2,few,TGTGCCAGCAGCAGGTCGGGACAGGGGGGCTATGGCTACACCTTC,CASSRSGQGGYGYTF
13,.,TRBV12-3/TRBV12-4,TRBJ1-5,.,TGTGCCAGCAGTCCCCGTAGCAATCAGCCCCAGCATTTT,CASSPRSNQPQHF
14,.,TRBV29-1,TRBJ1-3,.,TGCAGCGTTGATGCGGGAACCTCTGGAAACACCATATATTTT,CSVDAGTSGNTIYF
19,.,TRBV23-1,TRBJ2-2,.,TGCGCCAGCAGTCAATCGATCGGACCCCGGGACAATTACACCGGGGAGCTGTTTTTT,CASSQSIGPRDNYTGELFF
13,.,TRBV11-3,TRBJ2-5,.,TGTGCCAGCAGCCGTGGGGCCACAGAGACCCAGTACTTC,CASSRGATETQYF
16,.,TRBV6-5,TRBJ2-7,.,TGTGCCAGCAGTTTAGGCCCCCGCAGGGCCTCCTACGAGCAGTACTTC,CASSLGPRRASYEQYF